This passage covers 19 T cell receptor beta chains from one sample sequenced in a study of T cell responses to AZD1222 COVID-19 vaccine. Produced via immunoSEQ multiplex PCR; TCRdb's table is partial and in-frame only. The table has fewer than 200,000 clones, roughly 89% seen once; the top ten hold 1.5% to 2%. Source: peripheral blood, taken on day 0 of AZD1222 vaccination. Source of these receptors: an adult in good health.

This sequence joins TRBV6-5 and TRBJ2-7, with TRBD2 matching 8 bases. J was trimmed by 7 bases and V by 6 bases; bases with no gene match: 11. This CDR3 contains 14 residues. CDR1 is MNHEY, CDR2 SVGAGI, per germline. The CDR3 loop reads CASRASRGGWEQYF. DNA of the CDR3: TGTGCCAGCAGAGCCTCTCGGGGGGGGTGGGAGCAGTACTTC.

This clone came up a few times. The chain joins TRBV5-4 to TRBJ1-6; no firm D call. V lost 0 bases, J lost 0 bases, and 10 bases lay in between. Germline CDR1 and CDR2: SGHNT and YYREEE (reference sequence). CDR3 size: 17 residues. In DNA, the CDR3 is TGTGCCAGCAGCTTGGGAGAGCCCCGCTCCTATAATTCACCCCTCCACTTT. This gives the protein CASSLGEPRSYNSPLHF.

This chain connects TRBV12-3 or TRBV12-4 to TRBJ1-2, with D hard to call. This CDR3 region has 12 residues. The germline V and J ends were trimmed by 1 base and 4 bases, with 4 bases remaining between them. The CDR3 DNA reads TGTGCCAGCAGTTTAGGAGTCTATGGCTACACCTTC. Its protein is CASSLGVYGYTF.

The genes are TRBV10-2 and TRBJ2-3; weak D call: TRBD1 (6 bases). The CDR3 sequence is 20 residues long. The V and J ends lost 2 bases and 0 bases respectively, with 24 bases between them. CDR1 is WSHSY, CDR2 SAAADI, per germline. The CDR3 DNA follows: TGCGCCAGCAGTGAGCCCCGGGGCCGCCGACAGGACCTTAGCACAGATACGCAGTATTTT. Residues: CASSEPRGRRQDLSTDTQYF.

The CDR3 spells CASSPFGTGELFF. CDR3 DNA sequence: TGTGCCAGCAGCCCTTTTGGGACCGGGGAGCTGTTTTTT. The rearrangement joins TRBV27 to TRBJ2-2; D is uncertain. The CDR3 length is 13 residues. Deletions cut 6 bases from V and 5 bases from J, with 10 bases between. Germline CDR1 is MNHEY and CDR2 is SMNVEV (reference sequence).

The chain recombines TRBV7-2 with TRBJ2-7; 7 bases match TRBD1. This CDR3 is 14 amino acids long. Germline loops: CDR1 SGHTA, CDR2 FQGNSA. V shed 5 bases, J shed 3 bases, and the junction held 7 bases outside the gene matches. CDR3 sequence (DNA): TGTGCCAGCAGCATCTCCCGGGACAGCTACGAGCAGTACTTC. Its protein is CASSISRDSYEQYF.

This clone was counted a single time. The rearrangement uses TRBV10-2 and TRBJ1-2, with a tentative D call TRBD1 (6 bases). V was pared by 5 bases and J by 2 bases, with 15 bases between. CDR1 is WSHSY and CDR2 is SAAADI in the germline V gene. This CDR3 has 15 residues. The CDR3 loop reads CASSSFAGTNYGYTF. CDR3 coding DNA: TGCGCCAGCAGTTCCTTTGCCGGGACAAACTATGGCTACACCTTC.

This clone showed up just once. This sequence joins TRBV5-6 and TRBJ1-4; D is possibly TRBD1 (6 bases). The CDR3 totals 15 residues. Looked up from germline, CDR1 is SGHDT and CDR2 is YYEEEE. Between the trimmed V and J ends, which lost 2 bases and 13 bases, there was a span of 21 bases. CDR3 region: CASSFRGRGEGGLFF. DNA of the CDR3: TGTGCCAGCAGCTTCAGGGGCAGGGGAGAGGGAGGACTGTTTTTT.

The rearrangement joins TRBV6-5 to TRBJ1-6; D gene unclear. The V end was cut by 2 bases, the J end by 7 bases, with 15 bases between. Germline CDR1 and CDR2: MNHEY and SVGAGI. CDR3 length: 16 amino acids. The CDR3 region has the DNA TGTGCCAGCAGTTACGATCACCTTCGGGGAAATTCACCCCTCCACTTT. Its protein is CASSYDHLRGNSPLHF.

This chain uses TRBV4-3 with TRBJ1-5; the D is unclear. Trimming pared 4 bases from V and 0 bases from J, leaving 10 bases between. Germline loops: CDR1 LGHNA, CDR2 YSLEER. The CDR3 totals 15 residues. CDR3: CASSPTAYSNQPQHF. The CDR3 DNA reads TGCGCCAGCAGCCCGACGGCCTATAGCAATCAGCCCCAGCATTTT.

This clone was recorded many times. The gene calls are TRBV6-1 and TRBJ1-2; D uncertain. Trimming pared 2 bases from V and 2 bases from J, leaving 9 bases between. Germline lookup yields CDR1 MNHNS and CDR2 SASEGT. CDR3 length equals 14 residues. DNA of the CDR3: TGTGCCAGCAGTGAAATGTGGGGAAACTATGGCTACACCTTC. Protein: CASSEMWGNYGYTF.

The chain links TRBV19 to TRBJ2-7; D is possibly TRBD2 (5 bases). V was cut by 5 bases and J by 2 bases, with 13 bases left in between. This CDR3 has 14 amino acids. CDR1 and CDR2 (germline): LNHDA, SQIVND (reference sequence). The CDR3 coding sequence is TGTGCCAGTAGTGATCCCGGGATGACCTACGAGCAGTACTTC. As protein: CASSDPGMTYEQYF.

There are a few counts of this clone. The chain couples TRBV29-1 to TRBJ2-5; maybe TRBD1 (6 bases). Between the trimmed V and J ends, which lost 0 bases and 3 bases, there was a span of 17 bases. This CDR3 spans 16 amino acids. Per germline, CDR1 SQVTM and CDR2 ANQGSEA. This CDR3 reads CSVEDLRGSLKETQYF. The CDR3 nucleotides are TGCAGCGTTGAAGATCTAAGGGGGAGTTTAAAAGAGACCCAGTACTTC.

V usage is TRBV6-2 or TRBV6-3 and J usage is TRBJ2-5; 10 bases agree with TRBD2. The CDR3 length is 17 residues. The trim removed 0 bases at V and 9 bases at J, leaving 13 bases unmatched. Per germline, CDR1 MNHEY and CDR2 SVGEGT. The CDR3 region is CASSYSPGTSAQRAQYF. The CDR3 coding sequence is TGTGCCAGCAGTTACTCGCCCGGGACTAGCGCCCAAAGGGCCCAGTACTTC.

The chain uses TRBV15 and TRBJ1-1; 7 bases are shared with TRBD1. The V gene's germline CDR1 is LNHNV and CDR2 YYDKDF (reference sequence). V lost 5 bases and J lost 0; bases outside the gene matches: 15. There are 18 residues in the CDR3. CDR3: CATSGPGTELNLNTEAFF. The DNA of the CDR3 is TGTGCCACCAGCGGCCCCGGGACAGAATTAAACTTGAACACTGAAGCTTTCTTT. Based on the CDR3 plus reference TRBV15 and TRBJ1-1, the full variable domain is DAMVIQNPRYQVTQFGKPVTLSCSQTLNHNVMYWYQQKSSQAPKLLFHYYDKDFNNEADTPDNFQSRRPNTSFCFLDIRSPGLGDTAMYLCATSGPGTELNLNTEAFFGQGTRLTVV.

The rearrangement joins TRBV18 to TRBJ2-7; 8 positions match TRBD2. Germline assignment: CDR1 KGHSH and CDR2 LQKENI. The V segment lost 3 bases and the J segment 1 base; nucleotides outside the gene matches: 14. The CDR3 spans 18 residues. The CDR3 region has the DNA TGTGCCAGCTCACCGAAAGGTAGCGGGAAAGATCGGTCCTACGAGCAGTACTTC. Translation: CASSPKGSGKDRSYEQYF.

V gene TRBV5-1 combines with J gene TRBJ1-5, with D hard to call. The V gene's germline CDR1 is SGHRS and CDR2 YFSETQ. The CDR3 is made up of 13 amino acids. Trimming pared 2 bases from V and 6 bases from J, leaving 9 bases between. CDR3 loop: CASSFTTGQPQHF. CDR3 nucleotides: TGCGCCAGCAGCTTCACGACGGGTCAGCCCCAGCATTTT.

The gene calls are TRBV6-5 and TRBJ1-4; 7 bases fit TRBD1. The CDR3 covers 15 residues. CDR1 and CDR2 (germline): MNHEY, SVGAGI. With V trimmed by 6 bases and J by 3 bases, 7 bases remained unmatched. The CDR3 spells CASRDRTAANEKLFF. The CDR3 DNA sequence: TGTGCCAGCAGGGACAGGACCGCAGCTAATGAAAAACTGTTTTTT.

This chain links TRBV5-8 with TRBJ2-7, with D possibly TRBD1 on 5 matching bases. The CDR3 runs 11 residues. Germline V CDR1 and CDR2: SGHTS, YDEGEE. The V end lost 6 bases, the J end lost 6 bases, and 10 bases lay between the germline ends. The CDR3 protein is CASNKGREQYF. The DNA of the CDR3 is TGTGCCAGCAATAAGGGGCGCGAGCAGTACTTC.